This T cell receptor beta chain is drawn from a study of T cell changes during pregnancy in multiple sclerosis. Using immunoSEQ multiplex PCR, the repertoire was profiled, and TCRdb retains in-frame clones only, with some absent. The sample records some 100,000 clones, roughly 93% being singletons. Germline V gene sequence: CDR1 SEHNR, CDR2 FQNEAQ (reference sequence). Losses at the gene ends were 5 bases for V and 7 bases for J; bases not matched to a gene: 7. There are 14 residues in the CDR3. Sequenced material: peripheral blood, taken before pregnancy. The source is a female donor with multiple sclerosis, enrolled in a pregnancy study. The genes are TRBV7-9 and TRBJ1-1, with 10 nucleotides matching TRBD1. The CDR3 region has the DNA TGTGCCAGCAGCCCGCGGGGACAGGGGTATGAAGCTTTCTTT. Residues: CASSPRGQGYEAFF.